This entry concerns a single T cell receptor beta chain. The antigen is not known. Germline CDR1 DFQATT, CDR2 SNEGSKA (reference sequence). The germline V and J ends were trimmed by 3 bases and 6 bases, with 14 bases remaining between them. The length of the CDR3 is 14 residues. The data stem from a study of T cells after yellow fever vaccination. Study-level background: Fractions with few cells were prepared using SMART-Seq v4 Ultra Low Input. Study conclusions and caveats: Some clonotypes were seen in both the CD4 and the CD8 compartments. These made up a small share and likely arose from convergent recombination.

Synthesis of TCR cDNA relied on 5'RACE template switching, which attached a universal primer site and UMIs. TCRdb recomputed calls from the 5' RACE reads with MiXCR, one row per CDR3 protein. The profile shows around 590,000 distinct CDR3 sequences, 12% of them singletons. This chain joins TRBV20-1 and TRBJ2-2; a weak D match, TRBD2 (5 bases). This TCR was recovered from a man aged 30-40 years who received the YFV17D yellow fever vaccine. The input for sequencing was PBMCs, taken on the day of the yellow fever booster vaccination. The CDR3 nucleotides are TGCAGTGCTAGTCCCCACGGGAATCCCGGGGAGCTGTTTTTT. Its protein is CSASPHGNPGELFF.